This T cell receptor beta chain was recovered during a study of blood T cell repertoires in COVID-19. This CDR3 comprises 16 residues. Per germline, CDR1 SGHAT and CDR2 FQNNGV. The junction had 6 bases not matched to a gene; V was cut back by 5 bases and J by 1 base. This table comes from immunoSEQ multiplex PCR, and its TCRdb copy is limited to in-frame clones, with some not included. The table lists about 44,000 clones, roughly four fifths of them singletons. This TCR came from a human donor in a cohort sampled during active COVID-19. This chain links TRBV11-2 with TRBJ2-7; 12 nucleotides agree with TRBD2. The sequenced material came from peripheral blood. CDR3 bases: TGTGCCAGCAGCCCAGGACTAGCGGGGTCGTCCTACGAGCAGTACTTC. It specifies CASSPGLAGSSYEQYF. Based on the CDR3 plus reference TRBV11-2 and TRBJ2-7, the full variable domain is EAGVAQSPRYKIIEKRQSVAFWCNPISGHATLYWYQQILGQGPKLLIQFQNNGVVDDSQLPKDRFSAERLKGVDSTLKIQPAKLEDSAVYLCASSPGLAGSSYEQYFGPGTRLTVT.